One and the same sample provided the 18 T cell receptor beta chains below, sequenced in a study of a mutant IDH1 vaccine in newly diagnosed glioma. The time point denotes: baseline, week 1 (first vaccination visit). Treatment defined: pre-vaccination baseline after standard-of-care therapy. Clones were read by immunoSEQ multiplex PCR, and TCRdb kept only the in-frame ones, dropping some. Among more than 20,000 clones listed, approximately 85% were seen once. Sequences were derived from PBMCs, sampled from a glioma patient treated with radiotherapy, temozolomide or both. The receptors here all came from a middle-aged man with glioma.

The chain links TRBV19 to TRBJ2-7; D not certain. Germline V lookup: CDR1 LNHDA, CDR2 SQIVND (reference sequence). The CDR3 totals 11 residues. V lost 11 bases to trimming and J lost 5 bases, with 13 bases between them. The CDR3 protein is CASGSAHEQYF. The CDR3 coding sequence is TGTGCCTCTGGGTCTGCCCACGAGCAGTACTTC.

The CDR3 is CASGGRAEQYF. The CDR3 DNA is TGTGCCAGTGGAGGGAGGGCCGAGCAGTACTTC. The chain has TRBV25-1 and TRBJ2-7; 7 nucleotides line up with TRBD2. The V gene's germline CDR1 is MGHDK and CDR2 SYGVNS. CDR3 size: 11 residues. The V and J ends lost 9 bases and 6 bases, in that order; junction bases with no gene match: 5.

The V and J genes are TRBV2 and TRBJ2-5; no clear D. This CDR3 is 13 amino acids long. Germline CDR1 SNHLY, CDR2 FYNNEI. The V gene lost 8 bases and the J gene lost 5 bases, with 15 bases spanning the gap. DNA for the CDR3: TGTGCCAGCTCTTCGGGTCGGGTGGAGACCCAGTACTTC. This translates into CASSSGRVETQYF.

V gene TRBV5-6 combines with J gene TRBJ1-5, with unresolved D. Per the germline V gene, CDR1 is SGHDT and CDR2 is YYEEEE. This CDR3 spans 13 amino acids. The ends were cut back, 4 bases at V and 7 bases at J, with 12 bases in the middle. CDR3 in DNA: TGTGCCAGCAGCACAGCCGGTGGGCAGCCCCAGCATTTT. Translating it yields CASSTAGGQPQHF.

This chain connects TRBV10-3 to TRBJ1-1, with 9 bases aligning to TRBD1. V was clipped by 2 bases and J by 1 base; unmatched bases: 5. CDR1 is ENHRY and CDR2 is SYGVKD in the germline V gene. The CDR3 is 16 residues long. The DNA of the CDR3 is TGTGCCATCAGTGAGCGAGGGACAGGGCAGAACACTGAAGCTTTCTTT. Its translation: CAISERGTGQNTEAFF.

The rearrangement links TRBV9 to TRBJ1-1, with D unclear. Looked up from germline, CDR1 is SGDLS and CDR2 is YYNGEE. The CDR3 is 13 amino acids. The germline V and J ends were trimmed by 0 bases and 6 bases, with 9 bases remaining between them. CDR3 sequence (DNA): TGTGCCAGCAGCGTAGATTCGGGGTCTGAAGCTTTCTTT. Its protein product is CASSVDSGSEAFF.

The V and J genes are TRBV29-1 and TRBJ1-1, with D unclear. V lost 8 bases, J lost 0 bases, and 7 bases lay in between. CDR1 is SQVTM and CDR2 is ANQGSEA in the germline V gene. The CDR3 extends over 11 amino acids. CDR3 in DNA: TGCAGCTGTGGGGTGAACACTGAAGCTTTCTTT. Amino acids: CSCGVNTEAFF.

This chain connects TRBV5-1 to TRBJ1-1; TRBD1 matches at 8 bases. The junction had 4 bases not matched to a gene; V was cut back by 0 bases and J by 0 bases. The CDR3 sequence is 16 residues long. The germline V gene has CDR1 SGHRS and CDR2 YFSETQ. In DNA form, the CDR3 reads TGCGCCAGCAGCTTGGACAGGGGGATTATGAACACTGAAGCTTTCTTT. Its protein product is CASSLDRGIMNTEAFF.

This chain links TRBV4-1 with TRBJ1-5; TRBD1 aligns across 8 bases. Germline values: CDR1 MGHRA, CDR2 YSYEKL. V lost 3 bases and J lost 7; bases outside the gene matches: 8. CDR3 length equals 15 residues. The DNA of the CDR3 is TGCGCCAGCAGCCACCCAGGGGGCGCGGGGCAGCCCCAGCATTTT. Translated: CASSHPGGAGQPQHF.

This chain uses TRBV28 with TRBJ1-1; 12 nucleotides agree with TRBD1. V lost 5 bases to trimming and J lost 4 bases; unmatched junction nucleotides: 5. CDR1 and CDR2 from the germline V gene are MDHEN and SYDVKM. This CDR3 is 15 amino acids long. DNA of the CDR3: TGTGCCAGCAGTCTAGGGACAGGGGGCATCACTGAAGCTTTCTTT. Translating it yields CASSLGTGGITEAFF.

The rearrangement uses TRBV6-1 and TRBJ1-4, with 8 bases lining up with TRBD1. Germline V gives CDR1 MNHNS, CDR2 SASEGT. V lost 2 bases, J lost 0 bases, and 5 bases stayed unmatched. The CDR3 runs 17 residues. The CDR3 DNA follows: TGTGCCAGCAGTGAAAGTACAGGGGGTGCAACTAATGAAAAACTGTTTTTT. Translation: CASSESTGGATNEKLFF.

This rearrangement joins TRBV19 to TRBJ1-1; D uncertain. Trimming removed 5 bases at V and 1 base at J, with 14 bases between. Per germline, CDR1 LNHDA and CDR2 SQIVND (reference sequence). This CDR3 has 15 amino acids. CDR3 residues: CASSSDRDRNTEAFF. CDR3 DNA sequence: TGTGCCAGTAGTTCCGACCGGGATAGGAACACTGAAGCTTTCTTT.

The rearrangement joins TRBV20-1 to TRBJ2-1; no definite D call. This CDR3 has 11 amino acids. Germline assignment: CDR1 DFQATT and CDR2 SNEGSKA (reference sequence). The germline V and J ends were trimmed by 6 bases and 10 bases, with 13 bases remaining between them. CDR3 coding DNA: TGCAGTGCCATAGAGAGTAGGGAGCAGTTCTTC. Amino acid sequence: CSAIESREQFF.

Note on this clone: A read error may account for a junction end that differs from germline. V usage is TRBV28 and J usage is TRBJ2-2; 7 nucleotides agree with TRBD1. Germline V CDR1 and CDR2: MDHEN, SYDVKM. CDR3 size: 15 residues. Written as DNA, the CDR3 is TGTGCCAGCAGTTTTGACAGGGCGAAAACCGGGGAGCTGTTTTTT. It is translated as CASSFDRAKTGELFF.

The gene calls are TRBV6-6 and TRBJ2-7; unclear D gene. CDR1 is MNHNY, CDR2 SVGAGI, per germline (reference sequence). The CDR3 runs 12 residues. V was trimmed by 6 bases and J by 5 bases, leaving 11 bases between them. The CDR3 protein is CASSSGWHEQYV. DNA for the CDR3: TGTGCCAGCAGCTCCGGTTGGCACGAGCAGTACGTC.

The V and J genes are TRBV19 and TRBJ1-3, with 7 positions matching TRBD1. The V gene end was trimmed by 4 bases and the J gene end by 0 bases; junction bases not matched to a gene: 6. Germline CDR1 and CDR2: LNHDA and SQIVND (reference sequence). This CDR3 has 16 residues. CDR3 DNA: TGTGCCAGTAGTAGCGCGACAGGGTCCTCTGGAAACACCATATATTTT. The encoded protein is CASSSATGSSGNTIYF.

J is TRBJ1-1 and V is TRBV4-2, with D maybe TRBD1 (6 bases). Germline assignment: CDR1 LGHNA and CDR2 YNFKEQ. V was shortened by 2 bases and J by 7 bases, with 14 bases between the two germline ends. The CDR3 extends over 14 amino acids. CDR3 region: CASSQPPEDSEAFF. The CDR3 DNA reads TGTGCCAGCAGCCAACCACCGGAGGACAGTGAAGCTTTCTTT.

V and J are TRBV19 and TRBJ1-5; D ambiguous. The V end was cut by 3 bases, the J end by 5 bases, with 8 bases between. This CDR3 has 13 residues. Germline values: CDR1 LNHDA, CDR2 SQIVND (reference sequence). The CDR3 loop is CASSMRVDQPQHF. As DNA, the CDR3 is TGTGCCAGTAGTATGCGGGTTGATCAGCCCCAGCATTTT.